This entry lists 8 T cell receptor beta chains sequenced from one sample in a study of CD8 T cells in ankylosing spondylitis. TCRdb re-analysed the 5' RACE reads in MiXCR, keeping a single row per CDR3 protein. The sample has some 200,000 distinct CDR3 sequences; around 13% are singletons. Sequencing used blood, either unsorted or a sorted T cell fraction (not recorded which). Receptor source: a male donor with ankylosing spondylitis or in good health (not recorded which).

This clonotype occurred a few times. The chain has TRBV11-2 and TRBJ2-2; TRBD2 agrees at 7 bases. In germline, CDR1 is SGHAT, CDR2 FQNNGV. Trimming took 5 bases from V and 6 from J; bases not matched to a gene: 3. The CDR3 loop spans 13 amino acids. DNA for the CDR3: TGTGCCAGCAGCACTCGGGAGGCCGGGGAGCTGTTTTTT. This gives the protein CASSTREAGELFF.

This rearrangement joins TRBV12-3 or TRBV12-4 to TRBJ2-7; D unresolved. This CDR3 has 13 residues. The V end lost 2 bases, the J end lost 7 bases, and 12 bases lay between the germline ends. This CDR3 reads CASSLTAKREQYF. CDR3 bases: TGTGCCAGCAGTTTAACGGCGAAAAGGGAGCAGTACTTC.

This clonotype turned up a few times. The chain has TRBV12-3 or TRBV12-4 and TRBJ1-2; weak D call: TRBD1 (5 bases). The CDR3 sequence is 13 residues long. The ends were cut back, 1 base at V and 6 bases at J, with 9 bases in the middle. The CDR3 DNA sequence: TGTGCCAGCAGTTTAGAGGGGTCCAATGGCTACACCTTC. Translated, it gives CASSLEGSNGYTF.

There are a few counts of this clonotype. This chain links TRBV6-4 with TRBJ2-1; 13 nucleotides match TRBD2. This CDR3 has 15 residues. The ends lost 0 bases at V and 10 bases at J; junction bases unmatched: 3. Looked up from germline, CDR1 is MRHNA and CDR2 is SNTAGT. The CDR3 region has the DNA TGTGCCAGCAGTGACTCGGGACTAGCGGGAAAAGAGCAGTTCTTC. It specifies CASSDSGLAGKEQFF.

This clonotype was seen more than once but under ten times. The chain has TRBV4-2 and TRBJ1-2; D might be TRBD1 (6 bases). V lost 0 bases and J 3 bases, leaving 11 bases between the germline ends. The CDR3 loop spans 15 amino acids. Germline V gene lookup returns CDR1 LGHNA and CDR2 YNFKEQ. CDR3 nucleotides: TGTGCCAGCAGCCAAGAGGGGGGGCTGGACTATGGCTACACCTTC. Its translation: CASSQEGGLDYGYTF.

The CDR3 here is CASSQVEGRTYNSPLHF. The DNA for the CDR3 is TGCGCCAGCAGCCAAGTGGAGGGTAGAACCTATAATTCACCCCTCCACTTT. This chain connects TRBV4-1 to TRBJ1-6; D call uncertain. Germline CDR1 MGHRA, CDR2 YSYEKL. Trimming left V 1 base short and J 2 bases short, with 12 bases between. This CDR3 comprises 17 residues.

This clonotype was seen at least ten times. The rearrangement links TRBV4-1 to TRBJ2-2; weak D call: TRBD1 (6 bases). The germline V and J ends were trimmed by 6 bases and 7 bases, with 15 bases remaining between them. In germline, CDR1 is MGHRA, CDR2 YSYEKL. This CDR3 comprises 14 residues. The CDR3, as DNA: TGCGCCAGCAGTCGTCAGGGGACGCGCGGGGAGCTGTTTTTT. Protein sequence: CASSRQGTRGELFF.

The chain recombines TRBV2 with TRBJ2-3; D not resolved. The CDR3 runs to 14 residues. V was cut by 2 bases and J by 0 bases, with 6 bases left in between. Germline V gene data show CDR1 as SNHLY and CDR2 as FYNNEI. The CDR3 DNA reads TGTGCCAGCAGTGAAATGACAAGCACAGATACGCAGTATTTT. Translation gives CASSEMTSTDTQYF.